Here is one TCR beta chain with its context. This record belongs to a study of control samples from healthy donors and cancer patients. The CDR3 has 13 residues. Germline CDR1 and CDR2: SGHNT and YYREEE (reference sequence). V lost 0 bases to trimming and J lost 1 base, with 4 bases between them. TCRdb's copy holds only in-frame clones and misses some; the assay was immunoSEQ multiplex PCR. This table holds about 130,000 clones, 80% to 95% found once. The TCR originated in a man younger than 35 in good health. The chain combines TRBV5-4 with TRBJ1-1; D remains unclear. The sample was blood. CDR3: CASSLDWNTEAFF. DNA for the CDR3: TGTGCCAGCAGCTTGGATTGGAACACTGAAGCTTTCTTT.